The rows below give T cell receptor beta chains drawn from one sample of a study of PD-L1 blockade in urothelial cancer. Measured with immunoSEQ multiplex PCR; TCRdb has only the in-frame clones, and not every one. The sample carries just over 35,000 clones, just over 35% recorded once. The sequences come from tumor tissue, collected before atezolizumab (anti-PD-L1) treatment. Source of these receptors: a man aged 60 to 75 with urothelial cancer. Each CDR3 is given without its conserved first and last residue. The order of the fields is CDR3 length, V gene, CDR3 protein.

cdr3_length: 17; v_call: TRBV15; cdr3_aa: ATSRDPQSTEPSNQPQH
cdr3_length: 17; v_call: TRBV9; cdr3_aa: ASSARYGTEGANTGELF
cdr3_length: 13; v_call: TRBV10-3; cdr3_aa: AISEAGGQPYEQY
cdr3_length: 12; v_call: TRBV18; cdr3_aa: ASSLGQGSTEAF
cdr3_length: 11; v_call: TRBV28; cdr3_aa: ASSFGGNYGYT
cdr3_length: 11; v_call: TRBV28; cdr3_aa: ANQDGNTGELF
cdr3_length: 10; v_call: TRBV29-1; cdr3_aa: SVEDLPDTQY
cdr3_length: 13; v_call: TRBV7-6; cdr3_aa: ASSQSTGTYSPLH
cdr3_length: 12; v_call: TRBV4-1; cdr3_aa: ASSPKTSTDTQY
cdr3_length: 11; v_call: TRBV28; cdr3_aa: ASSFRGGYGYT
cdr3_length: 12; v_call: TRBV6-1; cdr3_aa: ASSEVASSYEQY
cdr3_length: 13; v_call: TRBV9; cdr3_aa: ASSVAPGSQETQY
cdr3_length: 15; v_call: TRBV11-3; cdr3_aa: ASSLWGQGTSSYEQY
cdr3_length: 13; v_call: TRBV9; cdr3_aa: ASSLERDRNQPQH
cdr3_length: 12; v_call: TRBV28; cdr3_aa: ASSFPLASYEQY
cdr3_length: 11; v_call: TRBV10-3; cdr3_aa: ARGTGGTDTQY
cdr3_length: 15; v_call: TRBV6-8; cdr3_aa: ASKRNGGTENTGELF
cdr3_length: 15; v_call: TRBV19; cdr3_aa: ASSIDLRGLTYNEQF
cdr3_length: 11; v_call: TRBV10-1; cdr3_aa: ASSQGRNYEQY
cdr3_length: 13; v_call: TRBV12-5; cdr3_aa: ASGLGNGLGVGYT
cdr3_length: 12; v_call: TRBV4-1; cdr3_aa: ASSRNGQYEKLF
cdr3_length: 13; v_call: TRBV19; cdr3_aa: ASSIQGAKYSPLH
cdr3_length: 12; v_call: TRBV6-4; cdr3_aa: ASSYGEVGEKLF
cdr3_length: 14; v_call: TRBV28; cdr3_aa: ASSQIPGLASDTQY
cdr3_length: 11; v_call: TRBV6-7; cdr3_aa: ASSYLQRGEQF
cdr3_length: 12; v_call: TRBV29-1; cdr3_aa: SVYGTGVYNEQF
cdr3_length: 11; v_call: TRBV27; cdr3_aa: ASRLDRDEKLF
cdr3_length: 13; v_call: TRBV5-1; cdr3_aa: ASSLGQISTDTQY
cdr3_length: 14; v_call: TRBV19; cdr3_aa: ASSTPGGSSYNEQF
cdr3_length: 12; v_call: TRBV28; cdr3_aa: ASRVGGYQGTQY
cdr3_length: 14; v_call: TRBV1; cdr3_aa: TSSQGLAPPYNEQF
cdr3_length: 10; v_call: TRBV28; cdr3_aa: ASRVSGETQY
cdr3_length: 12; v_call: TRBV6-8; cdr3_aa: ASSYLKVGGEQF
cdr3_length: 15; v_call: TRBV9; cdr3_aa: ASSALSRVASTDTQY
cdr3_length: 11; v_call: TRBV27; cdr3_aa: ASSRDRNEKLF
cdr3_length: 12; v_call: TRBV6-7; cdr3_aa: ASSASRTGEKLF
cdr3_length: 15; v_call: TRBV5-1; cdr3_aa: ASSPPGLAGLKDTQY
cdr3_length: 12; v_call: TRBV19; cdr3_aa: AAGTGAMNTEAF
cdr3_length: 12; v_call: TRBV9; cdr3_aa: ASSNAGGGETQY
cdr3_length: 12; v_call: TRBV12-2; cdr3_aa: ASRLDGRLYEQY
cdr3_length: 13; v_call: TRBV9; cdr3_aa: ASSVVGGAGEPQH
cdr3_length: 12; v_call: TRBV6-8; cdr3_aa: ASSSGVGNQPQH
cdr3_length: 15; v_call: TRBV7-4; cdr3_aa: ASSSRDRVSGANVLT
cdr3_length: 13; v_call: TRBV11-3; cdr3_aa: ASSLPTSGIYEQY
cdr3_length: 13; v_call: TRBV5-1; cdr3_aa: ASSRDSGRTDTQY
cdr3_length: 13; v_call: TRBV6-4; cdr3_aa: ASSEGSGSNEKLF
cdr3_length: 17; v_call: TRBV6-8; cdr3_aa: ASSYSLAGGAGFQETQY
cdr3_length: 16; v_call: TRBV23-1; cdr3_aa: ASSREFQGASNFLSAF
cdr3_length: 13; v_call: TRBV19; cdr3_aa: ASSTARTGTYEAF
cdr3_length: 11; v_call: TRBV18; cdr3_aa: ASSPRGSYEQY
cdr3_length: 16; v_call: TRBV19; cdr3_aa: ASSILTGTSGRGGVRY
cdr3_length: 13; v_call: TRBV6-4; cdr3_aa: ASRPTGGAVEKLF
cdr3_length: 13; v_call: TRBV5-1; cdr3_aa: ASSRTGGDQETQY
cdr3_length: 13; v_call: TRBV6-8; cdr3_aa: ASRRLAGGPYEQY
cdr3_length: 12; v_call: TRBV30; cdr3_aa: AWADRWNTGELF
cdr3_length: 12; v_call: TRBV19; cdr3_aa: ASSIIGTPYGYT
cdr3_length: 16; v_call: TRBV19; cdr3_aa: ASSLHGNPSGMMYEQY